In its sample, the clone carrying this TCR beta chain was seen many times. V shed 0 bases and J shed 1 base, with 8 bases lying between them. Germline CDR1 reads MNHEY; CDR2 reads SVGAGI. The CDR3 consists of 15 residues. For the second PCR, which ran for roughly 7 to 11 cycles, a sample-barcoded 5' primer and a J-beta primer mix were used. A 12-random-nucleotide template-switch adaptor tagged each cDNA molecule. TCRdb independently ran MiXCR on the 5' RACE reads; one entry per CDR3 protein. The table lists around 600,000 distinct CDR3 sequences, about 45% of them singletons, with approximately 25% in the top ten. The record originates from a study of blood T cells in healthy people across ages. The study isolated at least 6.5 million PBMCs from each sample.

The TCR was taken from a man older than 75 in good health. The sequenced sample consisted of blood. This chain connects TRBV6-5 to TRBJ2-3, with a possible D match to TRBD1 (6 bases). The CDR3 DNA sequence: TGTGCCAGCAGTTACTCGGGGGCAGGCACAGATACGCAGTATTTT. Amino acid sequence: CASSYSGAGTDTQYF.